This T cell receptor beta chain was captured by sequencing in a study of T cells after yellow fever vaccination. About the study: Some fractions had low cell numbers, and these were prepared with SMART-Seq v4 Ultra Low Input. The study's findings and limits: Clones that expanded after primary vaccination mostly reappeared after the booster (around 96% CD4, about 89% CD8).

This clonotype appeared a few times. Its antigen is undetermined. Germline loops: CDR1 SGHTA, CDR2 FQGNSA. This CDR3 spans 17 amino acids. The trim removed 1 base at V and 4 bases at J, leaving 9 bases unmatched. Template switching with 5'RACE generated the TCR cDNA and added a universal primer site and UMIs. TCRdb reprocessed the 5' RACE reads with MiXCR, giving one entry per CDR3 protein. The sample shows about 360,000 distinct CDR3 sequences, about 6.2% of them seen only once. The specimen comprised PBMCs, sampled 5 days after the yellow fever booster vaccination. This chain uses TRBV7-2 with TRBJ2-2; TRBD2 matches 7 bases. This TCR was recovered from a man aged 25-45 years who received the YFV17D yellow fever vaccine. The CDR3 reads CASSLVGGGRGTGELFF. The CDR3 DNA follows: TGTGCCAGCAGCTTAGTTGGTGGCGGGAGAGGCACCGGGGAGCTGTTTTTT.